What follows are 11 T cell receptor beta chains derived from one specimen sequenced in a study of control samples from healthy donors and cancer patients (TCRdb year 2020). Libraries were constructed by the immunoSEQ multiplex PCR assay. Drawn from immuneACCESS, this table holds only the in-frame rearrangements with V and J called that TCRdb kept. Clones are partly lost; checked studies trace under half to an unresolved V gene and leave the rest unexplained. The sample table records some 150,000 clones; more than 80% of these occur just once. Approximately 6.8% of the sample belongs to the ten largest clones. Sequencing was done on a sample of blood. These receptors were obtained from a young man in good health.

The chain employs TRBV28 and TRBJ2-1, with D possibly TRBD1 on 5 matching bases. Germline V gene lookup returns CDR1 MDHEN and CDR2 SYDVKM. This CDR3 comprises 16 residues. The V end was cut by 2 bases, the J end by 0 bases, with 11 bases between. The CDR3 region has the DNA TGTGCCAGCAGTTTAGAAGGGGCGAGCTCCTACAATGAGCAGTTCTTC. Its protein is CASSLEGASSYNEQFF.

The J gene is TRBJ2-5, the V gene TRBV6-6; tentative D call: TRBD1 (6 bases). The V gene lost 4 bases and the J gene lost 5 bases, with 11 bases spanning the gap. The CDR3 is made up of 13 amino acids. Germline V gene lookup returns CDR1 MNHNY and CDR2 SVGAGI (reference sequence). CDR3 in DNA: TGTGCCAGCAGTTGGTTTAGGGGGGAGACCCAGTACTTC. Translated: CASSWFRGETQYF.

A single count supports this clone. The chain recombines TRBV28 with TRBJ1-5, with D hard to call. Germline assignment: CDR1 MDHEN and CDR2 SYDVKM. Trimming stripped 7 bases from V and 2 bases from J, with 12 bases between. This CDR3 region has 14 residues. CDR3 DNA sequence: TGTGCCAGCAACCCCGTGGTGGGCAATCAGCCCCAGCATTTT. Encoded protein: CASNPVVGNQPQHF.

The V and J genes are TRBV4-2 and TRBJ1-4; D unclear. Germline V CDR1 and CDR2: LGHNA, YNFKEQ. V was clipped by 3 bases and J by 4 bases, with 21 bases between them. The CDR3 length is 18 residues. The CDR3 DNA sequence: TGTGCCAGCAGCCATGAGGCCGGGCCCCTGGCCCTTAATGAAAAACTGTTTTTT. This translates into CASSHEAGPLALNEKLFF.

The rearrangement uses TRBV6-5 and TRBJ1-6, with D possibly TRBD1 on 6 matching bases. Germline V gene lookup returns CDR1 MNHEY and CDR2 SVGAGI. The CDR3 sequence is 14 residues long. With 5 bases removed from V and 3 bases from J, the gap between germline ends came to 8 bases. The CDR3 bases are TGTGCCAGCAGTACAGGGAACTATAATTCACCCCTCCACTTT. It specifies CASSTGNYNSPLHF.

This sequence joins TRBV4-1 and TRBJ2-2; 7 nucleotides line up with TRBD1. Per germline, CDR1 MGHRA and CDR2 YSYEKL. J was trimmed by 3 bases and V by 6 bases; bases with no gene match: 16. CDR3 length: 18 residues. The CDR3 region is CASRQGIRDRVHTGELFF. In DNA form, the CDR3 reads TGCGCCAGCAGACAGGGTATCCGGGACAGAGTGCACACCGGGGAGCTGTTTTTT.

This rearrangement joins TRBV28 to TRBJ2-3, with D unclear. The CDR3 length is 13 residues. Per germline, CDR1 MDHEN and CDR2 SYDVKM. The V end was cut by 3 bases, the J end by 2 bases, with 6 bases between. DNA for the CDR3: TGTGCCAGCAGTTTTTGGGACACAGATACGCAGTATTTT. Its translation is CASSFWDTDTQYF.

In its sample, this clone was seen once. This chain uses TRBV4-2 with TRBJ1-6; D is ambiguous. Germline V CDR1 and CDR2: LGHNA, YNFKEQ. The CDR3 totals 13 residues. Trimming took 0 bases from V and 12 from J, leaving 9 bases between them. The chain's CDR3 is CASSQDRQEPLHF. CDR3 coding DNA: TGTGCCAGCAGCCAAGACAGGCAGGAACCCCTCCACTTT.

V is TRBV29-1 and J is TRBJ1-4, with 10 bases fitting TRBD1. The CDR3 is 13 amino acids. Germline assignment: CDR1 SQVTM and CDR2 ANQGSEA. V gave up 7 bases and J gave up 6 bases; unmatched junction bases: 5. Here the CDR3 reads CSGRTGGHEKLFF. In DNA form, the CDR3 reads TGCAGCGGCAGGACAGGGGGACATGAAAAACTGTTTTTT.

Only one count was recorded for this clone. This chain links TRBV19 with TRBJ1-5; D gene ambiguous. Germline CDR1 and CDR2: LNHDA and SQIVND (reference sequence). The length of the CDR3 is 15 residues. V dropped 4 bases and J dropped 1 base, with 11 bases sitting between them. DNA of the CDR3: TGTGCCAGTAGTACGGGCGGTGGAAGCAATCAGCCCCAGCATTTT. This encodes CASSTGGGSNQPQHF. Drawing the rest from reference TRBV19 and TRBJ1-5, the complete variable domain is DGGITQSPKYLFRKEGQNVTLSCEQNLNHDAMYWYRQDPGQGLRLIYYSQIVNDFQKGDIAEGYSVSREKKESFPLTVTSAQKNPTAFYLCASSTGGGSNQPQHFGDGTRLSIL.

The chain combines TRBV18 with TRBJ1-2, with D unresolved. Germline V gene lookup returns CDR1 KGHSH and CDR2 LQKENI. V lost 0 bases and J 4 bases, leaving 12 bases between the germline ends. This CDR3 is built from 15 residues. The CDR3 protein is CASSPPTEAGYGYTF. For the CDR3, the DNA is TGTGCCAGCTCACCACCGACTGAGGCCGGCTATGGCTACACCTTC.